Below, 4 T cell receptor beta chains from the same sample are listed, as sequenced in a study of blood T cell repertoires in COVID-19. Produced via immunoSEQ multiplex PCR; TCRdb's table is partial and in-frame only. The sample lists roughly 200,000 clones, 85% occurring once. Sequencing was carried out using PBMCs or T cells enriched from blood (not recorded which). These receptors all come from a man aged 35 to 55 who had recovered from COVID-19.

The DNA of the CDR3 is TGTGCCAGAAGCTTGACGGGACTAGCGGGTCCGAAAGATACGCAGTATTTT. It codes for CARSLTGLAGPKDTQYF. V gene TRBV5-3 combines with J gene TRBJ2-3; 12 bases are a match to TRBD2. TRBV5-3 is noted as an ORF with a role that remains uncertain. J lost 5 bases, V lost 1 base, and 8 bases had no gene match. The CDR3 extends over 17 amino acids.

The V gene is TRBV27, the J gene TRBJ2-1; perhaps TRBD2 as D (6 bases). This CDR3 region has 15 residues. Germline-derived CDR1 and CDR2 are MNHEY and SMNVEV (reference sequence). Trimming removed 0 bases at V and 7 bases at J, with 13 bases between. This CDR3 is CASSLSAAGLNEQFF. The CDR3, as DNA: TGTGCCAGCAGTTTATCGGCGGCGGGACTTAATGAGCAGTTCTTC.

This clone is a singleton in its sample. The CDR3 bases are TGTGCCACCCACGGGACAGGAAAAAGGGACACTGAAGCTTTCTTT. Amino acid sequence: CATHGTGKRDTEAFF. J is TRBJ1-1 and V is TRBV27; 8 bases line up with TRBD1. The CDR3 extends over 15 amino acids. The germline V gene encodes CDR1 MNHEY and CDR2 SMNVEV (reference sequence). Germline trimming cut 10 bases from V and 3 bases from J; bases unmatched to any gene: 13.

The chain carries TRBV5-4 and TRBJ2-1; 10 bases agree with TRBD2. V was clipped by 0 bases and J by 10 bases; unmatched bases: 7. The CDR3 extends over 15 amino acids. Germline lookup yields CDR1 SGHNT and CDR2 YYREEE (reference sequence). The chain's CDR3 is CASSLGASGSWEQFF. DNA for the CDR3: TGTGCCAGCAGCTTGGGCGCTAGCGGGAGTTGGGAGCAGTTCTTC.